One and the same sample provided the 23 T cell receptor beta chains below, sequenced in a study of radiotherapy plus CTLA-4 blockade in lung cancer. The protocol was immunoSEQ multiplex PCR, while the TCRdb copy is restricted to in-frame clones and leaves out a portion. Of some 110,000 clones in the sample, more than 65% were seen once. Material: peripheral blood, obtained from a patient treated with radiotherapy plus ipilimumab. Receptors were obtained from a human donor with non-small cell lung cancer who had a partial response to radiotherapy plus ipilimumab.

This clone occurred a few times. The chain couples TRBV15 to TRBJ1-2, with D possibly being TRBD1 (5 bases). CDR1 and CDR2 from the germline V gene are LNHNV and YYDKDF (reference sequence). Trimming left V 0 bases short and J 5 bases short, with 22 bases between. The CDR3 loop spans 18 amino acids. CDR3: CATSRDGAAALVGYGYTF. Written as DNA, the CDR3 is TGTGCCACCAGCAGAGATGGGGCCGCTGCTTTGGTTGGGTATGGCTACACCTTC. The variable domain in full, with the rest retrieved from reference TRBV15 and TRBJ1-2, is DAMVIQNPRYQVTQFGKPVTLSCSQTLNHNVMYWYQQKSSQAPKLLFHYYDKDFNNEADTPDNFQSRRPNTSFCFLDIRSPGLGDTAMYLCATSRDGAAALVGYGYTFGSGTRLTVV.

The chain carries TRBV5-5 and TRBJ1-5, with 11 bases aligning to TRBD1. Germline-derived CDR1 and CDR2 are SGHKS and YYEKEE (reference sequence). This CDR3 is built from 17 residues. Losses at the gene ends were 4 bases for V and 5 bases for J; bases not matched to a gene: 11. The CDR3 DNA reads TGTGCCAGCAGCCTGAACTCTGGACAGGGGGCCTATCAGCCCCAGCATTTT. Its translation: CASSLNSGQGAYQPQHF.

This clone has just one count. The V call is TRBV27, the J call TRBJ2-2; D is unclear. CDR3 size: 13 residues. Germline V CDR1 and CDR2: MNHEY, SMNVEV (reference sequence). V was shortened by 1 base and J by 6 bases, with 6 bases between the two germline ends. The CDR3: CASSLFQAGELFF. The CDR3 coding sequence is TGTGCCAGCAGTTTATTTCAGGCCGGGGAGCTGTTTTTT.

This clone is a singleton in its sample. The rearrangement joins TRBV7-2 to TRBJ1-1; D call uncertain. This CDR3 comprises 12 residues. The V gene's germline CDR1 is SGHTA and CDR2 FQGNSA. The V gene lost 5 bases and the J gene lost 4 bases, with 8 bases spanning the gap. DNA of the CDR3: TGTGCCAGCAGCCTATATGGCACTGAAGCTTTCTTT. It specifies CASSLYGTEAFF.

The chain links TRBV19 to TRBJ2-2; possibly TRBD1 for D (6 bases). Trimming took 10 bases from V and 2 from J, leaving 14 bases between them. There are 14 residues in the CDR3. The germline V gene encodes CDR1 LNHDA and CDR2 SQIVND (reference sequence). The CDR3 region is CAIRRQENTGELFF. CDR3 in DNA: TGTGCCATCCGGAGACAGGAAAACACCGGGGAGCTGTTTTTT.

The chain is built from TRBV30 and TRBJ1-1; 9 bases are shared with TRBD1. Germline assignment: CDR1 GTSNPN and CDR2 SVGIG (reference sequence). J lost 4 bases, V lost 5 bases, and 14 bases had no gene match. The CDR3 sequence is 16 residues long. The chain's CDR3 is CAWAYDRGLWGTEAFF. CDR3 bases: TGTGCCTGGGCCTACGACAGGGGGTTGTGGGGCACTGAAGCTTTCTTT.

This clone is termed medium-sized. CDR3: CASSYPGTAINYGYTF. The CDR3 DNA follows: TGTGCCAGCAGCTACCCCGGGACAGCCATTAACTATGGCTACACCTTC. The chain carries TRBV5-4 and TRBJ1-2; 7 bases align to TRBD1. The V segment lost 3 bases and the J segment 1 base; nucleotides outside the gene matches: 9. The CDR3 spans 16 residues. The germline V gene encodes CDR1 SGHNT and CDR2 YYREEE (reference sequence).

V is TRBV6-6 and J is TRBJ2-7, with 10 bases lining up with TRBD2. After removal of 2 bases from V and 3 bases from J, the junction contained 7 bases not matched to a gene. This CDR3 region has 16 residues. The germline V gene encodes CDR1 MNHNY and CDR2 SVGAGI (reference sequence). The CDR3 loop is CASSYRPASGSYEQYF. The CDR3 nucleotides are TGTGCCAGCAGTTACAGGCCGGCTAGCGGGAGCTACGAGCAGTACTTC.

As concerns this clone: In the same sample, other DNA sequences code for this CDR3. The chain employs TRBV7-2 and TRBJ1-4; 12 positions match TRBD1. CDR3 size: 17 residues. Germline V lookup: CDR1 SGHTA, CDR2 FQGNSA. V dropped 3 bases and J dropped 10; count of bases not matched to a gene: 12. The CDR3: CASSFGGTGGQIGKLFF. CDR3 DNA: TGTGCCAGCAGCTTCGGAGGGACAGGGGGCCAAATAGGAAAACTGTTTTTT.

The chain combines TRBV6-5 with TRBJ1-5; tentatively, D is TRBD1 (6 bases). Germline V gives CDR1 MNHEY, CDR2 SVGAGI. Trimming removed 5 bases from V and 14 bases from J, with 16 bases in between. The CDR3 is 12 residues long. CDR3 in amino acids: CASSPALGQKHF. For the CDR3, the DNA is TGTGCCAGCAGTCCGGCTTTGGGACAAAAGCATTTT.

In this sample, this clone turned up once. This sequence joins TRBV30 and TRBJ1-4, with 11 positions matching TRBD1. J lost 8 bases, V lost 4 bases, and 9 bases had no gene match. CDR1 and CDR2 from the germline V gene are GTSNPN and SVGIG (reference sequence). This CDR3 has 15 residues. The DNA of the CDR3 is TGTGCCTGGAACCTGGCCGGGACAGGGGGGGAAAAACTGTTTTTT. As protein: CAWNLAGTGGEKLFF.

This clone was seen only a few times. V gene TRBV9 combines with J gene TRBJ2-1, with 7 nucleotides matching TRBD1. The CDR3 spans 14 residues. The V and J ends lost 5 bases and 0 bases, in that order; junction bases with no gene match: 2. Per the germline V gene, CDR1 is SGDLS and CDR2 is YYNGEE. CDR3 in amino acids: CASSGDSSYNEQFF. The DNA for the CDR3 is TGTGCCAGCAGTGGGGACAGCTCCTACAATGAGCAGTTCTTC.

The chain combines TRBV4-3 with TRBJ2-1; 8 bases are shared with TRBD2. The CDR3 extends over 16 amino acids. The germline CDR1 and CDR2 sequences are LGHNA and YSLEER. The V segment lost 0 bases and the J segment 6 bases; nucleotides outside the gene matches: 7. The CDR3 sequence: CASSQDSSGSSNEQFF. CDR3 bases: TGCGCCAGCAGCCAAGACTCCAGCGGGAGTTCCAATGAGCAGTTCTTC.

CDR3 in DNA: TGTGCCAGCAGCTTATGGGCAGCACCCTCCTACGAGCAGTACGTC. Its protein is CASSLWAAPSYEQYV. The chain joins TRBV7-2 to TRBJ2-7; no reliable D call. Trimming took off 2 bases at V and 0 bases at J, with 11 bases between the two ends. Germline assignment: CDR1 SGHTA and CDR2 FQGNSA. The CDR3 runs to 15 residues.

The chain links TRBV6-4 to TRBJ2-3; possible D gene TRBD2, 5 bases. The CDR3 sequence is 12 residues long. Germline V gene data show CDR1 as MRHNA and CDR2 as SNTAGT. V was pared by 4 bases and J by 3 bases, with 5 bases between. The CDR3 DNA reads TGTGCCAGCAGTGGAGGGACAGATACGCAGTATTTT. Its protein product is CASSGGTDTQYF.

The CDR3 sequence: CASSEALLGSGSNQPQHF. The DNA of the CDR3 is TGTGCCAGCAGTGAAGCGCTTCTTGGCAGCGGAAGCAATCAGCCCCAGCATTTT. The V call is TRBV2, the J call TRBJ1-5; D is ambiguous. V was trimmed by 0 bases and J by 1 base, leaving 16 bases between them. The CDR3 is 18 residues long. Looked up from germline, CDR1 is SNHLY and CDR2 is FYNNEI.

V is TRBV11-2 and J is TRBJ2-5; possibly TRBD1 for D (6 bases). Trimming removed 4 bases at V and 3 bases at J, with 12 bases between. The CDR3 consists of 14 residues. Germline CDR1 reads SGHAT; CDR2 reads FQNNGV. The CDR3, as DNA: TGTGCCAGCAGCTGGGGGCAGGCCAAAGAGACCCAGTACTTC. This sequence encodes CASSWGQAKETQYF.

This clone has a handful of counts. The rearrangement uses TRBV30 and TRBJ2-3; TRBD2 matches 8 bases. Germline V gene data show CDR1 as GTSNPN and CDR2 as SVGIG (reference sequence). The CDR3 sequence is 14 residues long. Trimming took 4 bases from V and 4 from J; bases not matched to a gene: 7. CDR3 nucleotide sequence: TGTGCCTGGACGGGACTAGAAATGGCAGATACGCAGTATTTT. Translating it yields CAWTGLEMADTQYF.

The chain uses TRBV7-2 and TRBJ2-7, with TRBD1 identical over 9 bases. The CDR3 sequence is 16 residues long. From germline, CDR1 is SGHTA and CDR2 FQGNSA. After removal of 5 bases from V and 0 bases from J, the junction contained 8 bases not matched to a gene. CDR3 DNA sequence: TGTGCCAGCAGCCGAAGGGCGGGACAGGGCTCCTACGAGCAGTACTTC. Translated: CASSRRAGQGSYEQYF.

Worth noting for this clone: The same CDR3 is also encoded by other DNA sequences in this sample. The chain links TRBV5-6 to TRBJ2-7, with a possible D match to TRBD1 (5 bases). The germline V gene has CDR1 SGHDT and CDR2 YYEEEE. The CDR3 totals 13 residues. V was shortened by 1 base and J by 6 bases, with 11 bases between the two germline ends. The CDR3 bases are TGTGCCAGCAGCTTGAATCAGGGCGCCGAGCAGTACTTC. As protein: CASSLNQGAEQYF.

The chain joins TRBV5-1 to TRBJ1-4; D possibly corresponds to TRBD1 (5 bases). The V and J ends lost 4 bases and 6 bases respectively, with 19 bases between them. Germline CDR1 and CDR2: SGHRS and YFSETQ. This CDR3 is built from 16 residues. The CDR3 region is CASSGWAGQSDEKLFF. The CDR3 DNA follows: TGCGCCAGCAGCGGGTGGGCAGGGCAGTCGGATGAAAAACTGTTTTTT.

The rearrangement links TRBV2 to TRBJ2-7; tentative D call: TRBD2 (5 bases). Germline CDR1 SNHLY, CDR2 FYNNEI. This CDR3 region has 14 residues. With 1 base removed from V and 5 bases from J, the gap between germline ends came to 12 bases. The chain's CDR3 is CASSEDSTSNEQYV. The CDR3 DNA follows: TGTGCCAGCAGTGAAGACTCAACTAGTAACGAGCAGTACGTC.

Notes on this clone: The junction shows a germline mismatch at one end, possibly a read error. The rearrangement links TRBV2 to TRBJ1-1; D not certain. The germline V gene encodes CDR1 SNHLY and CDR2 FYNNEI. The length of the CDR3 is 12 residues. The CDR3 here is CASSEAQAGALF. The DNA for the CDR3 is TGTGCCAGCAGTGAAGCCCAGGCAGGCGCTCTCTTT.